What follows is one T cell receptor beta chain and its context. This sample is part of a study of blood T cell repertoires in COVID-19. Study in general: Samples representing acute and convalescent COVID-19 were sourced from the United States, Italy and Spain. Nucleic acid was either cDNA or gDNA, and it came from T cells, B-cell-depleted T cells, or PBMCs.

Under the authors' procedure: Reference gene primer amplification gave nucleated cell count estimates. The table came from immunoSEQ multiplex PCR; TCRdb's copy has only in-frame clones and leaves some out. V and J calls and clone size are those listed in that table; D and trimming were worked out from the DNA. The sample shows 75,000 to 95,000 clones, around 90% of them seen only once. CDR1 is LGHDT and CDR2 is YNNKEL in the germline V gene (reference sequence). Trimming at V came to 4 bases and at J to 3 bases, leaving 7 bases not matched to a gene. The CDR3 sequence is 15 residues long. The TCR comes from a man aged 50-59 years with active COVID-19. Sequencing was carried out using peripheral blood. The gene calls are TRBV3-1 (or the pseudogene TRBV3-2) and TRBJ2-7; 9 positions match TRBD2. CDR3 protein: CASSLRAGGVYEQYF. The CDR3 DNA reads TGTGCCAGCAGCCTCCGAGCGGGGGGCGTCTACGAGCAGTACTTC.